One sample yielded the 10 T cell receptor beta chains listed below, sequenced in a study of blood T cell repertoires in COVID-19. Using immunoSEQ multiplex PCR, the repertoire was profiled, and TCRdb retains in-frame clones only, with some absent. The sample carries 25,000 to 30,000 clones, 55% to 75% recorded once. The sample comprised peripheral blood. The receptors were gathered from a boy between 2 and 10 years old with active or convalescent COVID-19.

This rearrangement joins TRBV7-2 to TRBJ2-5; D is undetermined. Germline CDR1 and CDR2: SGHTA and FQGNSA. V lost 4 bases to trimming and J lost 7 bases, with 10 bases between them. This CDR3 is 12 amino acids long. The CDR3: CASSSRSGTQYF. The CDR3, as DNA: TGTGCCAGCAGCTCCCGGTCCGGGACCCAGTACTTC.

The rearrangement joins TRBV6-5 to TRBJ2-3; weak D call: TRBD1 (6 bases). The CDR3 length is 15 residues. The V and J ends lost 6 bases and 3 bases respectively, with 16 bases between them. The germline gives CDR1 MNHEY, CDR2 SVGAGI. The DNA of the CDR3 is TGTGCCAGCAGATTCACAGGGTACAGTACAGATACGCAGTATTTT. Amino acid sequence: CASRFTGYSTDTQYF.

This chain links TRBV6-5 with TRBJ1-1, with 7 bases matching TRBD1. CDR1 MNHEY and CDR2 SVGAGI come from the germline V gene. CDR3 length: 15 residues. Trimming at V came to 0 bases and at J to 0 bases, leaving 1 base not matched to a gene. CDR3 sequence (DNA): TGTGCCAGCAGTTACTCGAGGGGGCTGAACACTGAAGCTTTCTTT. Translation gives CASSYSRGLNTEAFF.

This chain links TRBV4-3 with TRBJ2-1; TRBD2 matches 12 bases. The V and J ends lost 3 bases and 4 bases, in that order; junction bases with no gene match: 7. Germline loops: CDR1 LGHNA, CDR2 YSLEER. The CDR3 sequence is 17 residues long. The CDR3 sequence is CASSHLPLAGGYNEQFF. CDR3 in DNA: TGCGCCAGCAGCCACCTACCCCTAGCGGGAGGGTACAATGAGCAGTTCTTC.

DNA of the CDR3: TGTGCCAGCTCACGGCGGACAGGCCACTCTGGGGCCAACGTCCTGACTTTC. This codes for CASSRRTGHSGANVLTF. The chain combines TRBV18 with TRBJ2-6; TRBD1 aligns across 7 bases. The J segment lost 0 bases and the V segment lost 4 bases, leaving 6 bases of the junction unmatched. The CDR3 is 17 residues long. CDR1 KGHSH and CDR2 LQKENI come from the germline V gene. Together with reference TRBV18 and TRBJ2-6, the CDR3 gives the full variable domain: NAGVMQNPRHLVRRRGQEARLRCSPMKGHSHVYWYRQLPEEGLKFMVYLQKENIIDESGMPKERFSAEFPKEGPSILRIQQVVRGDSAAYFCASSRRTGHSGANVLTFGAGSRLTVL.

The chain combines TRBV5-1 with TRBJ2-7; 7 bases fit TRBD2. CDR1 SGHRS and CDR2 YFSETQ come from the germline V gene. V gave up 4 bases and J gave up 4 bases; unmatched junction bases: 14. The CDR3 is made up of 16 amino acids. The CDR3 loop reads CASSNQGAGPWYEQYF. The CDR3 DNA reads TGCGCCAGCAGCAACCAGGGAGCGGGGCCCTGGTACGAGCAGTACTTC.

The chain couples TRBV7-9 to TRBJ1-2; 7 bases agree with TRBD1. V dropped 4 bases and J dropped 8; count of bases not matched to a gene: 7. CDR1 is SEHNR, CDR2 FQNEAQ, per germline (reference sequence). The CDR3 extends over 13 amino acids. The CDR3 protein is CASSSQGKGGYTF. The CDR3 DNA reads as TGTGCCAGCAGCTCACAGGGGAAAGGGGGCTACACCTTC.

This rearrangement joins TRBV5-1 to TRBJ1-1, with no clear D. CDR1 is SGHRS, CDR2 YFSETQ, per germline. Trimming stripped 0 bases from V and 5 bases from J, with 8 bases between. The CDR3 totals 13 residues. The CDR3 bases are TGCGCCAGCAGCTTGGCCGAGTGGACTGAAGCTTTCTTT. Amino acid sequence: CASSLAEWTEAFF.

V gene TRBV7-9 combines with J gene TRBJ2-7; D is perhaps TRBD1 (5 bases). This CDR3 has 15 amino acids. Germline loops: CDR1 SEHNR, CDR2 FQNEAQ (reference sequence). V was trimmed by 5 bases and J by 0 bases, leaving 14 bases between them. The CDR3 region has the DNA TGTGCCAGCAGCGAACCAACAGGTGCCTCCTACGAGCAGTACTTC. Its protein product is CASSEPTGASYEQYF.

There are many counts of this clone. V and J are TRBV7-9 and TRBJ1-6; D gene uncertain. The V and J ends lost 4 bases and 5 bases respectively, with 18 bases between them. This CDR3 is 17 amino acids long. CDR1 is SEHNR and CDR2 is FQNEAQ in the germline V gene (reference sequence). Written as DNA, the CDR3 is TGTGCCAGCAGCTCTCCCCATACTCCCTTGAATAATTCACCCCTCCACTTT. Its translation: CASSSPHTPLNNSPLHF.